The T cell receptor beta chain under discussion was sequenced for a study of cytomegalovirus exposure and HLA in healthy donors. The study, taken as a whole, reports: Earlier findings revealed that most TCR beta V segments proved productive either about 90% or about 30% of the time. A reported reduction in N-insertions relative to the approximately 690-donor mean was seen in an Asian-associated ancestry cluster in a later analysis. Later analysis demonstrated an association between a missense DCLRE1C variant and TCR beta V- and J-gene trimming.

Per the germline V gene, CDR1 is SGHTA and CDR2 is FQGNSA. The CDR3 has 12 residues. Trimming pared 4 bases from V and 7 bases from J, leaving 10 bases between. On this clone itself: The antigen is unknown.

Amplification used 60 Vbeta primers and 13 Jbeta primers. The data were produced by immunoSEQ multiplex PCR, yet TCRdb's version contains in-frame clones alone and is incomplete. The sample comprises about 160,000 clones, 75% to 90% of which are singletons, and approximately 1.2% rests with the top ten. Sequenced: PBMCs. J is TRBJ1-1 and V is TRBV7-2, with D perhaps matching TRBD1 (6 bases). The sequence came from a boy under 10 years old in good health and CMV-seronegative. The CDR3 DNA reads as TGTGCCAGCAGCTGGGACACCGGTGAAGCTTTCTTT. Residues: CASSWDTGEAFF.